One and the same sample provided the 23 T cell receptor beta chains below, sequenced in a study of OX40 agonist ivuxolimab in advanced cancers. The data were produced by immunoSEQ multiplex PCR, yet TCRdb's version contains in-frame clones alone and is incomplete. Here the sample spans under 65,000 clones, about 86% being singletons. The specimen comprised CD4+ or CD8+ T cells sorted from blood, sampled in a trial of the OX40 agonist ivuxolimab. These receptors were taken from an adult with an advanced solid tumor such as melanoma, head and neck, liver or kidney cancer.

The chain has TRBV11-2 and TRBJ2-1; the match to TRBD1 covers 8 bases. CDR1 and CDR2 from the germline V gene are SGHAT and FQNNGV. V trimming: 5 bases; J trimming: 13 bases; junction bases outside the gene matches: 7. The CDR3 length is 12 residues. The CDR3 spells CASSHGGQAQFF. CDR3 DNA: TGTGCCAGCAGCCACGGGGGACAGGCCCAGTTCTTC.

This CDR3 reads CSARTNTETQYF. In DNA form, the CDR3 reads TGCAGCGCCCGGACTAATACGGAGACCCAGTACTTC. V usage is TRBV29-1 and J usage is TRBJ2-5; the D gene is possibly TRBD2 (6 bases). The CDR3 is 12 residues long. CDR1 is SQVTM and CDR2 is ANQGSEA in the germline V gene. V shed 7 bases and J shed 5 bases, with 14 bases lying between them.

J is TRBJ2-1 and V is TRBV19, with D possibly TRBD2 on 5 matching bases. CDR3 length: 15 amino acids. V lost 3 bases to trimming and J lost 9 bases, with 18 bases between them. The V gene's germline CDR1 is LNHDA and CDR2 SQIVND (reference sequence). The CDR3: CASSIMTGTHAEQFF. CDR3 sequence (DNA): TGTGCCAGTAGTATTATGACGGGAACCCATGCTGAGCAGTTCTTC.

This chain joins TRBV28 and TRBJ1-6, with D possibly being TRBD1 (5 bases). The length of the CDR3 is 14 residues. The germline V gene encodes CDR1 MDHEN and CDR2 SYDVKM. V lost 6 bases and J lost 6, with 12 bases in between. The CDR3 here is CASSLRTTNSPLHF. The CDR3 nucleotides are TGTGCCAGCAGCCTTAGGACAACTAATTCACCCCTCCACTTT.

The CDR3 coding sequence is TGCGCCAGCAGCCAAGGCCCGGGAGGGTCCTACGAGCAGTACTTC. Translated, it gives CASSQGPGGSYEQYF. V usage is TRBV4-1 and J usage is TRBJ2-7; TRBD2 matches at 8 bases. The J segment lost 1 base and the V segment lost 1 base, leaving 3 bases of the junction unmatched. The CDR3 consists of 15 residues. Germline loops: CDR1 MGHRA, CDR2 YSYEKL.

V gene TRBV10-3 combines with J gene TRBJ2-3, with 9 bases identical to TRBD2. V lost 4 bases, J lost 6 bases, and 8 bases stayed unmatched. Looked up from germline, CDR1 is ENHRY and CDR2 is SYGVKD. The CDR3 is made up of 15 amino acids. CDR3 DNA sequence: TGTGCCATCAGTGGGCTAGCGGGGTCTGGGGATACGCAGTATTTT. Translation gives CAISGLAGSGDTQYF.

This sequence joins TRBV5-8 and TRBJ1-5, with 10 bases matching TRBD1. V lost 10 bases to trimming and J lost 2 bases; unmatched junction nucleotides: 9. Germline CDR1 reads SGHTS; CDR2 reads YDEGEE. The CDR3 extends over 15 amino acids. CDR3 bases: TGTGCCGGCCGGGACAGGGGAGTTCGCAATCAGCCCCAGCATTTT. This gives the protein CAGRDRGVRNQPQHF. The full variable domain, in which reference TRBV5-8 and TRBJ1-5 provide the parts outside the CDR3, is EAGVTQSPTHLIKTRGQQATLRCSPISGHTSVYWYQQALGLGLQFLLWYDEGEERNRGNFPPRFSGRQFPNYSSELNVNALELEDSALYLCAGRDRGVRNQPQHFGDGTRLSIL.

In DNA, the CDR3 is TGTGCCAGCAGCCAAGAAATGAGGGGGGGTTCCTACGAGCAGTACTTC. Its protein product is CASSQEMRGGSYEQYF. This sequence joins TRBV4-2 and TRBJ2-7; possible D gene TRBD2, 7 bases. This CDR3 comprises 16 residues. Germline loops: CDR1 LGHNA, CDR2 YNFKEQ. The ends were cut back, 0 bases at V and 1 base at J, with 13 bases in the middle.

This rearrangement joins TRBV15 to TRBJ2-1; D gene uncertain. V was shortened by 2 bases and J by 9 bases, with 14 bases between the two germline ends. CDR1 is LNHNV, CDR2 YYDKDF, per germline (reference sequence). The CDR3 is made up of 14 amino acids. The CDR3 reads CATSRSPDSGEQFF. Here the CDR3 DNA reads TGTGCCACCAGCAGATCCCCGGATTCGGGTGAGCAGTTCTTC.

The chain recombines TRBV19 with TRBJ1-1, with D possibly being TRBD1 (5 bases). Trimming pared 0 bases from V and 1 base from J, leaving 9 bases between. The germline V gene has CDR1 LNHDA and CDR2 SQIVND (reference sequence). The CDR3 runs to 15 residues. The CDR3 loop reads CASSIDGTRNTEAFF. The CDR3 DNA is TGTGCCAGTAGTATAGATGGGACCCGGAACACTGAAGCTTTCTTT. Full variable domain (missing parts from reference TRBV19 and TRBJ1-1): DGGITQSPKYLFRKEGQNVTLSCEQNLNHDAMYWYRQDPGQGLRLIYYSQIVNDFQKGDIAEGYSVSREKKESFPLTVTSAQKNPTAFYLCASSIDGTRNTEAFFGQGTRLTVV.

The chain uses TRBV9 and TRBJ1-5; 7 nucleotides agree with TRBD1. V gave up 0 bases and J gave up 6 bases; unmatched junction bases: 9. This CDR3 comprises 16 residues. The germline CDR1 and CDR2 sequences are SGDLS and YYNGEE. In DNA form, the CDR3 reads TGTGCCAGCAGCGTAGGGCAAGGGGGCTTGGGTCAGCCCCAGCATTTT. This gives the protein CASSVGQGGLGQPQHF.

The rearrangement links TRBV7-5 to TRBJ2-4; TRBD2, the table's D call, was not compared with the DNA. TRBV7-5 is designated a pseudogene. The CDR3 runs 19 residues. Here the CDR3 reads CARSPGTSGTSGEGDIQYF. In DNA form, the CDR3 reads TGTGCCAGAAGCCCCGGCACCTCCGGGACTAGCGGGGAGGGTGACATTCAGTACTTC.

The J gene is TRBJ2-5, the V gene TRBV28; D gene ambiguous. Germline V gene sequence: CDR1 MDHEN, CDR2 SYDVKM. V lost 5 bases and J lost 7, with 11 bases in between. The CDR3 is 12 amino acids. The DNA of the CDR3 is TGTGCCAGCAGTGCCGGCACGAGGACCCAGTACTTC. Translation: CASSAGTRTQYF.

This rearrangement joins TRBV15 to TRBJ2-5; 12 nucleotides align to TRBD2. CDR1 and CDR2 (germline): LNHNV, YYDKDF (reference sequence). The ends lost 1 base at V and 3 bases at J; junction bases unmatched: 6. This CDR3 is 17 amino acids long. In nucleotides, the CDR3 is TGTGCCACCAGCAGAGGACCTAGCGGGGGGGCAAAAGAGACCCAGTACTTC. Translation: CATSRGPSGGAKETQYF.

V and J are TRBV11-1 and TRBJ1-4, with 7 bases aligning to TRBD1. Germline trimming cut 5 bases from V and 5 bases from J; bases unmatched to any gene: 5. Looked up from germline, CDR1 is SGHAT and CDR2 is FQDESV (reference sequence). The CDR3 consists of 14 residues. The CDR3 DNA reads TGTGCCAGCAGCCTGACAGGGACAAATGAAAAACTGTTTTTT. Encoded protein: CASSLTGTNEKLFF. The full variable domain, with the rest looked up from reference TRBV11-1 and TRBJ1-4, is EAEVAQSPRYKITEKSQAVAFWCDPISGHATLYWYRQILGQGPELLVQFQDESVVDDSQLPKDRFSAERLKGVDSTLKIQPAELGDSAMYLCASSLTGTNEKLFFGSGTQLSVL.

This clone showed up just a few times. The chain has TRBV7-8 and TRBJ2-2; D possibly matches TRBD1 or TRBD2 (5 bases each). The germline V gene has CDR1 SGHVS and CDR2 FQNEAQ. The CDR3 runs 15 residues. Trimming cost V 1 base and J 5 bases, with 11 bases left between them. CDR3 sequence reads: CASSLGGDPTGELFF. Here the CDR3 DNA reads TGTGCCAGCAGCTTAGGAGGGGACCCGACCGGGGAGCTGTTTTTT.

The rearrangement links TRBV13 to TRBJ1-1, with a possible D match to TRBD1 (5 bases). Germline V gene lookup returns CDR1 PRHDT and CDR2 FYEKMQ (reference sequence). Trimming stripped 5 bases from V and 1 base from J, with 8 bases between. The CDR3 has 13 amino acids. CDR3 region: CASSLRENTEAFF. In DNA form, the CDR3 reads TGTGCCAGCAGCCTCAGGGAGAACACTGAAGCTTTCTTT.

The V gene is TRBV6-6, the J gene TRBJ1-2, with D unclear. The CDR3 consists of 16 residues. Trimming left V 2 bases short and J 0 bases short, with 13 bases between. CDR1 is MNHNY, CDR2 SVGAGI, per germline (reference sequence). The CDR3 sequence: CASSYLTATSNYGYTF. The CDR3 nucleotides read TGTGCCAGCAGTTACCTTACAGCTACATCTAACTATGGCTACACCTTC.

This chain joins TRBV5-1 and TRBJ1-2; 7 positions match TRBD1. This CDR3 spans 14 amino acids. In germline, CDR1 is SGHRS, CDR2 YFSETQ. Unmatched junction bases numbered 7, after V lost 0 bases and J lost 8 bases. The CDR3 coding sequence is TGCGCCAGCAGCTTGGGACAGGGCCTTGGGGGCTACACCTTC. Translating it yields CASSLGQGLGGYTF.

V gene TRBV21-1 combines with J gene TRBJ2-7; the table's D call of TRBD1 was not tested on the DNA. TRBV21-1 counts as a pseudogene. The CDR3 has 14 amino acids. The CDR3 nucleotides are TGTGCCAGCAACCTGGACAGCAAAGGGTACGAGCAGTACTTC. Translating gives CASNLDSKGYEQYF.

This clone was detected only once. The V gene is TRBV7-3, the J gene TRBJ2-1; 10 nucleotides match TRBD1. Per the germline V gene, CDR1 is SGHTA and CDR2 is FQGTGA. Unmatched junction bases numbered 9, after V lost 5 bases and J lost 8 bases. The length of the CDR3 is 15 residues. The CDR3, as DNA: TGTGCCAGCAGCCCCGTTGGGACAGGGGCCGATGAGCAGTTCTTC. Amino acids: CASSPVGTGADEQFF.

The chain links TRBV27 to TRBJ1-2; D uncertain. Per germline, CDR1 MNHEY and CDR2 SMNVEV (reference sequence). This CDR3 is 15 amino acids long. Trimming cost V 6 bases and J 4 bases, with 18 bases left between them. The CDR3 bases are TGTGCCAGCAGAACATTCCCGTCCCTCGGCTATGGCTACACCTTC. The encoded protein is CASRTFPSLGYGYTF.

A single count supports this clone. This rearrangement joins TRBV7-6 to TRBJ2-7, with 7 bases lining up with TRBD1. The J segment lost 3 bases and the V segment lost 1 base, leaving 3 bases of the junction unmatched. The germline V gene has CDR1 SGHVS and CDR2 FNYEAQ. The CDR3 length is 14 residues. CDR3 protein: CASSLGTGNYEQYF. The CDR3 coding sequence is TGTGCCAGCAGCTTAGGGACAGGAAACTACGAGCAGTACTTC.